The next 18 T cell receptor beta chains were all read from a single sample in a study of blood T cells in healthy people across ages. A J-beta primer mix and a sample-barcoded 5' primer were used in a second PCR of roughly 6 to 12 cycles. Via MiXCR, TCRdb re-called the 5' RACE reads, giving one row per CDR3 protein. The data hold about 290,000 distinct CDR3 sequences, with less than 30% observed a single time. The material sequenced was blood. The receptors shown here come from a woman between 65 and 79 years old in good health.

This sequence joins TRBV28 and TRBJ2-5; 7 bases match TRBD1. CDR1 and CDR2 from the germline V gene are MDHEN and SYDVKM. CDR3 length equals 17 residues. Losses at the gene ends were 6 bases for V and 3 bases for J; bases not matched to a gene: 16. The CDR3 loop reads CASSPRGRTGPKETQYF. In DNA form, the CDR3 reads TGTGCCAGCAGCCCAAGAGGTCGGACAGGCCCTAAAGAGACCCAGTACTTC.

The gene calls are TRBV15 and TRBJ1-5; maybe TRBD1 (5 bases). Germline CDR1 LNHNV, CDR2 YYDKDF (reference sequence). Between the trimmed V and J ends, which lost 8 bases and 2 bases, there was a span of 19 bases. CDR3 size: 16 residues. CDR3 amino acids: CATRYEKGTGNQPQHF. The CDR3 region has the DNA TGTGCCACCCGCTACGAGAAGGGGACGGGCAATCAGCCCCAGCATTTT.

In this sample, this clonotype turned up many times. The J gene is TRBJ2-3, the V gene TRBV20-1, with no clear D. This CDR3 region has 14 residues. V was pared by 6 bases and J by 12 bases, with 25 bases between. Germline CDR1 is DFQATT and CDR2 is SNEGSKA (reference sequence). The CDR3 DNA reads TGCAGTGCGCCCATCCGCGGTCGTGAAGCACAACAGTATTTT. Its translation is CSAPIRGREAQQYF.

This clonotype was detected a few times. The chain uses TRBV12-3 or TRBV12-4 and TRBJ1-5, with 11 bases fitting TRBD1. Trimming cost V 4 bases and J 4 bases; bases outside gene matches: 12. The length of the CDR3 is 18 residues. For the CDR3, the DNA is TGTGCCAGCAGTTCGACACCGGGACAGGGGGACTCAAATCAGCCCCAGCATTTT. Encoded protein: CASSSTPGQGDSNQPQHF.

The chain recombines TRBV20-1 with TRBJ1-2; D is ambiguous. The CDR3 is made up of 13 amino acids. CDR1 and CDR2 from the germline V gene are DFQATT and SNEGSKA (reference sequence). Trimming pared 2 bases from V and 2 bases from J, leaving 9 bases between. CDR3 DNA: TGCAGTGCTAGAAGAACAGAAAACTATGGCTACACCTTC. Translating gives CSARRTENYGYTF.

This clonotype was seen ten or more times. V is TRBV7-3 and J is TRBJ2-7; TRBD2 might be the D (5 bases). V lost 5 bases and J 5 bases, leaving 19 bases between the germline ends. The CDR3 totals 15 residues. Germline V CDR1 and CDR2: SGHTA, FQGTGA. The CDR3 bases are TGTGCCAGCAGCCCTGAATGGTCTAGCCGCGACGAGCAGTACTTC. Translation gives CASSPEWSSRDEQYF.

CDR3 in amino acids: CASSQYGGTQPQHF. As DNA, the CDR3 is TGTGCCAGCAGCCAATACGGAGGGACTCAGCCCCAGCATTTT. The V call is TRBV3-1, the J call TRBJ1-5; a weak D match, TRBD1 (5 bases). Trimming took 2 bases from V and 6 from J, leaving 11 bases between them. The CDR3 covers 14 residues. Per the germline V gene, CDR1 is LGHDT and CDR2 is YNNKEL (reference sequence). The full variable domain, in which reference TRBV3-1 and TRBJ1-5 provide the parts outside the CDR3, is DTAVSQTPKYLVTQMGNDKSIKCEQNLGHDTMYWYKQDSKKFLKIMFSYNNKELIINETVPNRFSPKSPDKAHLNLHINSLELGDSAVYFCASSQYGGTQPQHFGDGTRLSIL.

This clonotype was recorded a few times. The chain employs TRBV20-1 and TRBJ2-1, with 7 bases identical to TRBD1. The ends lost 0 bases at V and 6 bases at J; junction bases unmatched: 11. Germline loops: CDR1 DFQATT, CDR2 SNEGSKA (reference sequence). The length of the CDR3 is 16 residues. The CDR3 bases are TGCAGTGCTAGAGATGACAGGGCCCCTATTTCCAATGAGCAGTTCTTC. Encoded protein: CSARDDRAPISNEQFF.

This clonotype was detected a few times. The genes are TRBV7-9 and TRBJ2-7, with 12 positions matching TRBD2. The J call is uncertain, as TRBJ2-5 better fits the DNA end. Germline V CDR1 and CDR2: SEHNR, FQNEAQ (reference sequence). The CDR3 totals 17 residues. CDR3 bases: TGTGCCAGCAGACCAGGACCGACTAGCGGGAGAGGAGAGACCCAGTACTTC. Its protein is CASRPGPTSGRGETQYF.

In its sample, this clonotype was seen a few times. This chain uses TRBV7-3 with TRBJ2-2, with TRBD2 as a possible D gene (6 bases). The germline V gene encodes CDR1 SGHTA and CDR2 FQGTGA. Trimming shortened V by 5 bases and J by 7 bases, and 14 bases separated the two germline ends. The CDR3 contains 14 residues. The CDR3: CASSPTRVGGELFF. The CDR3 bases are TGTGCCAGCAGCCCGACTAGGGTGGGCGGGGAGCTGTTTTTT.

The rearrangement uses TRBV7-2 and TRBJ2-2; unclear D gene. Germline lookup yields CDR1 SGHTA and CDR2 FQGNSA. The CDR3 contains 14 residues. V lost 7 bases and J lost 4, with 13 bases in between. The CDR3 DNA is TGTGCCAGCAACACCCCCTTACGCACCGGGGAGCTGTTTTTT. Translated: CASNTPLRTGELFF. Full variable domain (remainder filled in from reference TRBV7-2 and TRBJ2-2): GAGVSQSPSNKVTEKGKDVELRCDPISGHTALYWYRQSLGQGLEFLIYFQGNSAPDKSGLPSDRFSAERTGGSVSTLTIQRTQQEDSAVYLCASNTPLRTGELFFGEGSRLTVL.

This clonotype has a single count. This chain links TRBV20-1 with TRBJ2-5, with 9 bases that match TRBD2. The V gene's germline CDR1 is DFQATT and CDR2 SNEGSKA (reference sequence). Trimming took 5 bases from V and 5 from J; bases not matched to a gene: 9. The CDR3 runs to 14 residues. The CDR3 coding sequence is TGCAGTGCTCCCCCCGGGACTAGCTTGGAGACCCAGTACTTC. It encodes CSAPPGTSLETQYF.

The chain carries TRBV28 and TRBJ1-4; a possible D gene is TRBD1 (6 bases). V shed 5 bases and J shed 7 bases, with 20 bases lying between them. This CDR3 comprises 16 residues. Germline assignment: CDR1 MDHEN and CDR2 SYDVKM. The CDR3 sequence is CASSPRSRGYGEKLFF. In nucleotides, the CDR3 is TGTGCCAGCAGTCCACGGAGCAGGGGCTATGGTGAAAAACTGTTTTTT.

This rearrangement joins TRBV5-4 to TRBJ1-2; D not resolved. The ends were cut back, 1 base at V and 1 base at J, with 8 bases in the middle. CDR3 length equals 14 residues. CDR1 is SGHNT and CDR2 is YYREEE in the germline V gene (reference sequence). CDR3 residues: CASSLLQSNYGYTF. CDR3 DNA: TGTGCCAGCAGCTTGCTCCAGAGTAACTATGGCTACACCTTC.

In its sample, this clonotype was seen many times. The J gene is TRBJ1-1, the V gene TRBV20-1; 7 bases line up with TRBD1. The CDR3 has 13 amino acids. Trimming removed 5 bases from V and 1 base from J; junction bases left unmatched: 4. Germline loops: CDR1 DFQATT, CDR2 SNEGSKA (reference sequence). The CDR3 region is CSAVGQANTEAFF. CDR3 DNA sequence: TGCAGTGCTGTTGGACAGGCGAACACTGAAGCTTTCTTT.

The V call is TRBV28, the J call TRBJ1-4; D not certain. CDR3 length: 15 amino acids. V dropped 6 bases and J dropped 0 bases, with 11 bases sitting between them. Germline lookup yields CDR1 MDHEN and CDR2 SYDVKM. DNA of the CDR3: TGTGCCAGCAGAGCTGCTCTTGCAACTAATGAAAAACTGTTTTTT. It specifies CASRAALATNEKLFF.

This clonotype has only a few counts. V and J are TRBV4-1 and TRBJ1-5; TRBD1 agrees at 8 bases. V lost 4 bases to trimming and J lost 5 bases; unmatched junction nucleotides: 4. Germline assignment: CDR1 MGHRA and CDR2 YSYEKL. This CDR3 has 14 amino acids. The chain's CDR3 is CASSPNRGDQPQHF. The CDR3 nucleotides read TGCGCCAGCAGCCCAAACAGGGGGGATCAGCCCCAGCATTTT.

The rearrangement links TRBV28 to TRBJ2-7; 8 bases match TRBD2. This CDR3 is built from 12 residues. Germline lookup yields CDR1 MDHEN and CDR2 SYDVKM. V trimming: 5 bases; J trimming: 9 bases; junction bases outside the gene matches: 6. The CDR3 sequence: CASSILSGGQYF. The CDR3 DNA follows: TGTGCCAGCAGTATTCTAAGCGGGGGGCAGTACTTC.